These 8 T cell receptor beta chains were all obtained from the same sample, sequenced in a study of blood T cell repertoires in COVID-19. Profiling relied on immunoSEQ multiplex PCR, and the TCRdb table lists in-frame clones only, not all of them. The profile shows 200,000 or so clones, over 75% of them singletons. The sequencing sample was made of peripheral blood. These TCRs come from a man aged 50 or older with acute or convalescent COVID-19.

CDR3 DNA: TGCGCCAGCAGCCGGCCAGAGGCCTCGAACACTGAAGCTTTCTTT. This gives the protein CASSRPEASNTEAFF. J is TRBJ1-1 and V is TRBV4-1; D is undetermined. CDR3 size: 15 residues. The germline gives CDR1 MGHRA, CDR2 YSYEKL. Trimming cost V 4 bases and J 1 base, with 13 bases left between them.

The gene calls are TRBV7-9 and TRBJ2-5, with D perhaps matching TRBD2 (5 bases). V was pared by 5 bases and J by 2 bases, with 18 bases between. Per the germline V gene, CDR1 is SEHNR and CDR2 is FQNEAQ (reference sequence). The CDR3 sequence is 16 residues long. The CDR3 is CASSRTGSQRQETQYF. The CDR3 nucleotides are TGTGCCAGCAGCCGGACGGGCTCTCAGCGGCAAGAGACCCAGTACTTC.

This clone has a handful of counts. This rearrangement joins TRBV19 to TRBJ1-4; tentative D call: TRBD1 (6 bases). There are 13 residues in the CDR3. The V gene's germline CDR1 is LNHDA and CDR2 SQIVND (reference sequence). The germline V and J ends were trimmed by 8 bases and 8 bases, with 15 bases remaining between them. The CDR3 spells CASSPGVWEKLFF. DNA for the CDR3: TGTGCCAGTTCCCCAGGGGTATGGGAAAAACTGTTTTTT.

In nucleotides, the CDR3 is TGTGCCAGCAGAACAGGACCTGGAAACACCATATATTTT. Amino acids: CASRTGPGNTIYF. The chain uses TRBV2 and TRBJ1-3, with a weak D call TRBD1 (5 bases). The V end was cut by 6 bases, the J end by 2 bases, with 8 bases between. The CDR3 covers 13 residues. Germline CDR1 reads SNHLY; CDR2 reads FYNNEI.

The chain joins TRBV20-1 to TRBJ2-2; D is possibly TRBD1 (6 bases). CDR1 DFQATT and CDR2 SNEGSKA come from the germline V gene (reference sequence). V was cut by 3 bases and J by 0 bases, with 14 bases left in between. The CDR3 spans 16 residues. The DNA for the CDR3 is TGCAGTGCTAGTTCTCCCAGGGGATCGAACACCGGGGAGCTGTTTTTT. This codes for CSASSPRGSNTGELFF.

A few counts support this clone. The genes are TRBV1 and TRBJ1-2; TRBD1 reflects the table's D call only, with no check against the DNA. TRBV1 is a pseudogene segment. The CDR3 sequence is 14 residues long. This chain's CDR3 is CTSSFRDREYGYTF. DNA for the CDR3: TGCACCAGCAGCTTCAGGGACAGGGAATATGGCTACACCTTC.

The CDR3 protein is CASSFVISGTEAFF. The CDR3 DNA is TGTGCCAGCAGCTTCGTCATCTCGGGGACTGAAGCTTTCTTT. The chain recombines TRBV7-9 with TRBJ1-1, with D unresolved. CDR1 is SEHNR, CDR2 FQNEAQ, per germline (reference sequence). The CDR3 has 14 residues. The V and J ends lost 3 bases and 5 bases respectively, with 13 bases between them.

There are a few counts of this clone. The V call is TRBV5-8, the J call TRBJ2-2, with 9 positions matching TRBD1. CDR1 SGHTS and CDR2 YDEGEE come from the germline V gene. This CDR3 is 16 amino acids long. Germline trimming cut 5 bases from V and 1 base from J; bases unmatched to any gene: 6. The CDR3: CASRNNRGQNTGELFF. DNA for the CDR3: TGTGCCAGCAGGAACAACAGGGGGCAGAACACCGGGGAGCTGTTTTTT.